The T cell receptor (beta chain) under discussion was sequenced for a study of blood T cell repertoires in COVID-19. About the study: The study drew acute and convalescent COVID-19 samples from the United States, Italy and Spain. Nucleic acid was either cDNA or gDNA, and it came from T cells, B-cell-depleted T cells, or PBMCs.

The CDR3 runs 14 residues. Looked up from germline, CDR1 is SGHVS and CDR2 is FQNEAQ. V lost 5 bases to trimming and J lost 5 bases, with 15 bases between them. In the authors' methods: Researchers report that nucleated cell counts were estimated from reference gene primer amplification. Produced via immunoSEQ multiplex PCR; TCRdb's table is partial and in-frame only. V, J and clone size reflect that table, while D and trimming were determined from the DNA. The table shows 150,000 to 200,000 clones, with 70% to 90% occurring only once. J is TRBJ1-2 and V is TRBV7-8; D not certain. Sequencing was performed on peripheral blood. This TCR came from a woman in her seventies with acute or convalescent COVID-19. Written as DNA, the CDR3 is TGTGCCAGCAGCAACGAGGCGGGGTTTTATGGCTACACCTTC. Its translation is CASSNEAGFYGYTF. Complete variable domain (other parts from reference TRBV7-8 and TRBJ1-2): GAGVSQSPRYKVAKRGQDVALRCDPISGHVSLFWYQQALGQGPEFLTYFQNEAQLDKSGLPSDRFFAERPEGSVSTLKIQRTQQEDSAVYLCASSNEAGFYGYTFGSGTRLTVV.